This T cell receptor beta chain was recorded in a study of cytomegalovirus exposure and HLA in healthy donors (dated by TCRdb to about 2017). For the study in its entirety: An earlier analysis of 550 to 700 of the donors reported more than 250 Gb of sequence data and some 100 million unique TCR beta sequences from roughly 180 million T cells. Four to six DR-DQ haplotypes were handled as single units for association and clustering, since linkage in the cohort was strong. An early release covering about 600 HLA-typed donors comprised approximately 290 gigabases of sequencing data and around 80 million unique TCR sequences. Among roughly 400 genotyped donors of the cohort, an average of roughly 230,000 unique TCR beta nucleotide sequences was sequenced per donor, of which about 18% were non-productive. To predict cytomegalovirus infection status, the study brought together high-throughput TCR immunosequencing, statistical association of individual TCRs with disease status, and machine learning. The T cell repertoires of 550 to 850 subjects were profiled by immunosequencing and related to cytomegalovirus serostatus. Rather than using new phenotypic data, the later analysis identified candidate immune exposures from TCR beta sequences and from how often those sequences occurred across donors. Every discovery cohort repertoire had been produced on one sequencing platform. A later analysis re-analyzed previously published TCR beta repertoires from 550 to 700 donors and added high-resolution HLA genotyping to study TCR occurrence patterns. In an earlier analysis of 500 to 650 of the donors, high-throughput TCR beta sequencing was used to judge whether each TCR beta V gene segment behaved as functional or pseudogenic. Among the roughly 390 genotyped donors, about 85% belonged to the genetic ancestry cluster associated with self-reported Caucasian donors. Donor age, sex, ethnicity and CMV serostatus were compiled together with the repertoire data. Typing coverage varied by locus: roughly 629-640 donors for A, B, C, DRB1 and DQB1; under 550 for DQA1; about 590 for DPA1; roughly 450 for DPB1. The study was designed to test whether signatures of past pathogen exposure could be identified by cataloging public T cell receptors. Both class I and class II loci were covered by HLA typing, at four-digit resolution. In addition to the first cohort of 666 subjects, a separate validation cohort of 100 to 150 different subjects was used. A later genetic analysis used genome-wide SNP genotypes for about three fifths of the roughly 700 donors, treating that subset as a discovery cohort. Beyond this particular receptor, the publication reports: Assigning TCR associations to individual alleles was difficult when HLA alleles, especially DR and DQ, strongly co-occurred. In a later analysis, most CMV-associated TCR beta chains were found to appear HLA-restricted, with HLA associations seemingly driven largely by CMV exposure. The classifier was reported to diagnose cytomegalovirus status with high specificity and sensitivity in both the original and validation cohorts. Across donors, most TCR sequences were observed very rarely, whereas some public TCRs were present in many individuals. Broadly in line with IMGT annotations, most TCR beta V segments showed up in productive rearrangements about 87% or about 30% of the time in an earlier analysis of some 590 of the donors. A later analysis associated about 18,000 TCR beta sequences with specific HLA alleles at a false discovery rate of 0.05. In a later analysis, the rate of TCR association differed among HLA loci, with DRB1 alleles having the most associated TCRs and HLA-C alleles having the fewest. Roughly uniform sequencing depth across donors was assumed in presence/absence analyses, although this assumption may not hold. About 17 rarely observed V segments, including chromosome 9 orphons, were excluded from the earlier analysis of 550 to 700 of the donors because counts were too low. In the study, around 150 TCR beta chains were listed as associated with cytomegalovirus. In vitro tests confirmed that a few of the cytomegalovirus-associated TCR beta chains recognize cytomegalovirus antigens. A further reported finding was that TCR beta sequences accurately predicted the HLA-A and HLA-B alleles for most subjects in the first cohort. Because HLA typing was missing for some donors at each locus, association tests included only the typed subset. According to the authors, the approach could potentially be generalized to other disease states and immunological phenotypes. V-gene and J-gene trimming of TCR beta chains was associated with a missense DCLRE1C variant in a later genetic analysis, and the association was replicated in an independent cohort. A group of highly shared sequence variants was considered likely to be a technical artifact of the sequencing pipeline. The only immune exposure information available for the cohort was CMV serostatus. In a later analysis, HLA-associated TCR beta chains were found to be more clonally expanded and to have lower generation probabilities than equally common non-associated chains. The cohort was sequenced for TCR beta chains only, and without alpha or paired-chain data the features that could be detected were limited. Linkage disequilibrium might explain the correlated functional status among segregating V segments, but an unknown experimental factor could not be excluded. Compared with the 666-donor mean, donors in an Asian-associated ancestry cluster had fewer N-insertions in productive TCRs, according to a later genetic analysis. Several of the top co-occurrence clusters appeared to be linked to parvovirus B19, influenza, CMV and Epstein-Barr virus, according to a later analysis.

The cohort consisted of 666 healthy bone marrow donors. Cohort members were all nominally healthy when sampled, although unrecorded immune exposures were likely present. The donor tested CMV seronegative, placing the donor among the 352 seronegative members of the cohort. Each donor provided a peripheral blood sample, and peripheral blood mononuclear cells were used for TCR beta sequencing. Genomic DNA was extracted from the blood cell samples with the Qiagen DNeasy Blood Extraction Kit. Receptors were amplified or captured by the immunoSEQ multiplex PCR assay. The multiplex PCR relied on a mix of 60 forward primers for TCR Vbeta segments and 13 reverse primers for TCR Jbeta segments. Amplification of the CDR3 region of rearranged TCR beta genes was performed with a multiplex PCR assay on genomic DNA. The Illumina HiSeq System was used to sequence the amplified TCR beta libraries as 87-base-pair reads. From the authors' description of their analysis: A later analysis counted around 72 million unique TCR beta chains across the 500 to 850 repertoires, and some 11 million of these chains were shared by at least two donors. Raw reads were error-corrected and collapsed into unique sequences by a nearest-neighbor algorithm in which closely related sequences were merged to remove PCR and sequencing errors. V, D and J gene segments were assigned by aligning CDR3 sequences to IMGT reference sequences. For a sequence to be retained, at least a six-nucleotide match to both a V gene segment and a J gene segment was required. Rearrangements were classified as productive when the CDR3 lacked stop codons and remained in frame with V and J, and all other rearrangements were classified as non-productive. Following IMGT convention, CDR3 was defined as the stretch from the second conserved V-encoded cysteine to the conserved J-encoded phenylalanine. Sequences without an unambiguous match to a single V gene segment were excluded from the earlier analysis of about 640 of the donors. In an earlier analysis of several hundred of the donors, a V segment was called functional when productive rearrangements were above 56.7%, and segregating when the standard deviation between donors exceeded 5%. A statistical classification framework was built to diagnose cytomegalovirus status from the catalog of TCR beta chain sequences. V and J gene assignment, in a later analysis, came from comparing TCR nucleotide sequences with IMGT/GENE-DB human TR gene sequences. Using the TCRdist pipeline, a later analysis assigned CDR3 sequences along with most-parsimonious VDJ recombination scenarios. In a later analysis, each TCR beta chain was defined by its CDR3 amino acid sequence together with its V-gene family, and reads without a unique V-gene family were excluded. To address suspected cross-contamination and a sequencing artifact, a later analysis removed 592 highly shared, low-generation-probability nucleotide sequences. In a later analysis, a clonal expansion index for each public chain was calculated from normalized within-repertoire ranks of inferred template counts. In a later analysis, generation probabilities were computed using a VDJ recombination model fitted to out-of-frame rearrangements, and the results were checked against IGoR. In a later analysis, hypergeometric tests were used to score TCR-TCR, TCR-HLA and TCR-CMV co-occurrence, with a repertoire-size bias correction applied to TCR pairs. False discovery rates were estimated in a later analysis by permuting HLA or CMV assignments 20 times. In a later analysis, co-occurring TCRs were grouped using DBSCAN, and TCRdist sequence similarity was added for clustering within HLA-allele-positive subsets. Co-occurrence clustering excluded repertoires with fewer than 30,000 or more than 120,000 public chains, plus five with anomalous nucleotide sharing. Drawn from immuneACCESS, this table holds only the in-frame rearrangements with V and J called that TCRdb kept. Clones are partly lost; checked studies trace under half to an unresolved V gene and leave the rest unexplained. From that table come the V and J calls and clone size; the DNA was used to work out D and trimming. The sample contains approximately 140,000 clones, more than 70% of them found a single time. The ten most abundant clones make up about 1% of the sample.

For this clone: Its antigen is not yet known. The record has no base qualities; no much larger clone is one base away.

This clonotype was sampled from a woman aged 55-75 years in good health and CMV-seronegative. Sequencing was done on a sample of PBMCs.

CDR3 protein: CAWMGGQLRSYNEQFF. The nucleotide sequence reads as follows: TGTGCCTGGATGGGGGGACAGCTACGCTCCTACAATGAGCAGTTCTTC. The chain links TRBV30 with TRBJ2-1; 7 matching bases give a weak D call of TRBD1. The germline ends are 16 bases apart after V is trimmed by 4 bases and J by 0 bases. The germline V gene encodes CDR1 GTSNPN and CDR2 SVGIG (reference sequence). The CDR3 runs 16 residues from the cysteine to the phenylalanine. The retained sequence is limited to the CDR3, 48 bases, with the frame set at the first base.